Presented here are 3 T cell receptor beta chains from one specimen sequenced in a study of CD8 T cells in ankylosing spondylitis. Study-wide results and caveats: It appeared that ankylosing spondylitis blood was characterized by a TCR beta motif of 8 or 9 highly homologous variants.

TCRdb analysed the 5' RACE reads with MiXCR anew, one entry per CDR3 protein. Among hundreds of thousands of distinct CDR3 sequences, about 12% were seen once, and the ten largest hold about 0.5%. Their cognate antigens are unknown. Sequences were obtained from blood, either unsorted or a sorted T cell fraction (not recorded which). These receptors originate from a male donor with ankylosing spondylitis.

V is TRBV25-1 and J is TRBJ1-1; the D is unclear. Germline V lookup: CDR1 MGHDK, CDR2 SYGVNS. The CDR3 consists of 11 residues. V was clipped by 4 bases and J by 6 bases, with 6 bases between them. In DNA form, the CDR3 reads TGTGCCAGCAGTGGTCTCGCTGAAGCTTTCTTT. Protein: CASSGLAEAFF.

The table lists this clonotype with many counts. The chain combines TRBV12-3 or TRBV12-4 with TRBJ1-2; 7 positions agree with TRBD1. V was clipped by 8 bases and J by 1 base; unmatched bases: 7. CDR3 length: 14 residues. CDR3 coding DNA: TGTGCCAGCTGGGGCCAGGGGGGTAACTATGGCTACACCTTC. This translates into CASWGQGGNYGYTF.

The chain uses TRBV20-1 and TRBJ2-3, with unresolved D. The CDR3 loop spans 13 amino acids. Trimming stripped 3 bases from V and 3 bases from J, with 10 bases between. Germline V lookup: CDR1 DFQATT, CDR2 SNEGSKA (reference sequence). Written as DNA, the CDR3 is TGCAGTGCTAGGAAAGTGGGAACAGATACGCAGTATTTT. Translation gives CSARKVGTDTQYF.